One sample yielded the 28 T cell receptor beta chains listed below, sequenced in a study of identical twins. TCRdb independently ran MiXCR on the 5' RACE reads; one entry per CDR3 protein. The sample contains hundreds of thousands of distinct CDR3 sequences, roughly 26% of which appear only once. The same data also contributed to another study, on T cells expressing NK-cell markers.

Sequencing used CD4+ T cells sorted from blood. All receptors come from a woman aged 18-29 years in good health.

This clonotype came up a few times. This chain connects TRBV20-1 to TRBJ1-5; D is unclear. V lost 6 bases and J lost 7, with 25 bases in between. The CDR3 has 16 residues. From germline, CDR1 is DFQATT and CDR2 SNEGSKA (reference sequence). The CDR3 sequence: CSAAPLAGRSGQPQHF. The CDR3 bases are TGCAGTGCCGCCCCCCTCGCCGGTCGCAGTGGACAGCCCCAGCATTTT.

CDR3 protein: CASSRGWGGPTDTQYF. The CDR3 bases are TGTGCCAGTAGTAGGGGCTGGGGGGGACCCACAGATACGCAGTATTTT. The J gene is TRBJ2-3, the V gene TRBV19; TRBD2 matches at 7 bases. CDR3 length: 16 residues. V was pared by 4 bases and J by 2 bases, with 9 bases of the junction left unmatched. Per germline, CDR1 LNHDA and CDR2 SQIVND (reference sequence).

This clonotype was seen a few times. An end of the junction does not agree with germline; a read error may underlie this. The chain combines TRBV20-1 with TRBJ2-5; D uncertain. The CDR3 is made up of 13 amino acids. Germline CDR1 DFQATT, CDR2 SNEGSKA (reference sequence). DNA of the CDR3: TGCAGTGCTGGAGAGACCTGGGAAGAGACCCAGTACTTC. Its translation: CSAGETWEETQYF.

The chain carries TRBV20-1 and TRBJ2-1, with TRBD2 identical over 9 bases. V lost 6 bases and J lost 4; bases outside the gene matches: 10. From germline, CDR1 is DFQATT and CDR2 SNEGSKA (reference sequence). This CDR3 has 15 residues. CDR3 sequence reads: CSAPGGLAGYNEQFF. DNA of the CDR3: TGCAGTGCCCCAGGAGGCCTAGCGGGATACAATGAGCAGTTCTTC.

This clonotype was seen a few times. V and J are TRBV2 and TRBJ1-1; tentatively, D is TRBD1 (5 bases). V was pared by 4 bases and J by 9 bases, with 12 bases between. The CDR3 consists of 12 residues. Germline V gene sequence: CDR1 SNHLY, CDR2 FYNNEI. This CDR3 reads CASSVGAGQAFF. The CDR3, as DNA: TGTGCCAGCAGTGTCGGGGCAGGGCAAGCTTTCTTT.

DNA for the CDR3: TGTGCCAGCAGCACGTACAGGGATCAGGGCACTGAAGCTTTCTTT. Its protein product is CASSTYRDQGTEAFF. This chain links TRBV11-2 with TRBJ1-1; the D gene is possibly TRBD1 (6 bases). From germline, CDR1 is SGHAT and CDR2 FQNNGV. Trimming cost V 5 bases and J 4 bases, with 17 bases left between them. This CDR3 has 15 residues. Full variable domain (missing parts from reference TRBV11-2 and TRBJ1-1): EAGVAQSPRYKIIEKRQSVAFWCNPISGHATLYWYQQILGQGPKLLIQFQNNGVVDDSQLPKDRFSAERLKGVDSTLKIQPAKLEDSAVYLCASSTYRDQGTEAFFGQGTRLTVV.

This chain uses TRBV9 with TRBJ2-7; 8 bases map to TRBD1. The junction had 6 bases not matched to a gene; V was cut back by 0 bases and J by 4 bases. Germline CDR1 is SGDLS and CDR2 is YYNGEE. The CDR3 has 15 amino acids. The CDR3 spells CASSVDQGAAYEQYF. The CDR3 coding sequence is TGTGCCAGCAGCGTAGATCAGGGGGCCGCGTACGAGCAGTACTTC.

In its sample, this clonotype was seen a few times. The chain has TRBV20-1 and TRBJ2-1, with 7 positions matching TRBD2. The CDR3 covers 14 residues. From germline, CDR1 is DFQATT and CDR2 SNEGSKA (reference sequence). J lost 9 bases, V lost 6 bases, and 14 bases had no gene match. The CDR3 coding sequence is TGCAGTGCCGGGGTGGGCGGGAGACGAAGTGAGCAGTTCTTC. Protein product: CSAGVGGRRSEQFF.

This clonotype has ten or more counts. The V and J genes are TRBV7-2 and TRBJ2-3; D not certain. The CDR3 contains 17 residues. The V end lost 7 bases, the J end lost 1 base, and 21 bases lay between the germline ends. Per germline, CDR1 SGHTA and CDR2 FQGNSA. The CDR3 bases are TGTGCCAGCACCCTCATGGCGTCGGCCATCCGCACAGATACGCAGTATTTT. Its protein is CASTLMASAIRTDTQYF.

This clonotype has only a few counts. This chain joins TRBV28 and TRBJ2-2; TRBD2 matches at 13 bases. Per germline, CDR1 MDHEN and CDR2 SYDVKM. CDR3 length: 17 amino acids. After removal of 8 bases from V and 5 bases from J, the junction contained 11 bases not matched to a gene. The CDR3 DNA reads as TGTGCCAGCTCAGAACATAGGACTAGCGGGAGAACCGGGGAGCTGTTTTTT. It specifies CASSEHRTSGRTGELFF.

This clonotype was observed a few times. This chain's CDR3 is CASSWDGTVYGYTF. CDR3 coding DNA: TGTGCCAGCAGCTGGGACGGAACAGTTTATGGCTACACCTTC. The rearrangement uses TRBV7-2 and TRBJ1-2; D may be TRBD1 (5 bases). CDR1 is SGHTA, CDR2 FQGNSA, per germline. V lost 4 bases and J lost 5, with 14 bases in between. The CDR3 extends over 14 amino acids.

This clonotype showed up just a few times. The gene calls are TRBV10-3 and TRBJ2-2; D is uncertain. V was trimmed by 3 bases and J by 0 bases, leaving 11 bases between them. The CDR3 contains 16 residues. Germline loops: CDR1 ENHRY, CDR2 SYGVKD. The CDR3 sequence: CAISEVDGANTGELFF. CDR3 coding DNA: TGTGCCATCAGTGAAGTGGATGGCGCGAACACCGGGGAGCTGTTTTTT.

This clonotype came up many times. The CDR3 spells CASSYPRGGPNYNEQFF. For the CDR3, the DNA is TGTGCCAGCAGTTATCCCCGCGGGGGACCCAACTACAATGAGCAGTTCTTC. The genes are TRBV6-2 or TRBV6-3 and TRBJ2-1, with TRBD2 matching over 7 bases. The CDR3 consists of 17 residues. CDR1 and CDR2 (germline): MNHEY, SVGEGT. The J segment lost 3 bases and the V segment lost 3 bases, leaving 11 bases of the junction unmatched.

The chain is built from TRBV6-2 or TRBV6-3 and TRBJ2-4; no clear D gene. V was shortened by 0 bases and J by 0 bases, with 9 bases between the two germline ends. The CDR3 is made up of 16 amino acids. Per the germline V gene, CDR1 is MNHEY and CDR2 is SVGEGT. The CDR3 spells CASSYSPTGAKNIQYF. DNA of the CDR3: TGTGCCAGCAGTTACTCCCCCACCGGAGCCAAAAACATTCAGTACTTC.

The V call is TRBV2, the J call TRBJ2-4; D remains unclear. The CDR3 has 11 residues. Germline V lookup: CDR1 SNHLY, CDR2 FYNNEI. The V and J ends lost 2 bases and 12 bases respectively, with 8 bases between them. The CDR3 DNA sequence: TGTGCCAGCAGTGAATTGTCGCGTCAGTACTTC. Protein: CASSELSRQYF.

This clonotype came up a few times. The V gene is TRBV9, the J gene TRBJ1-1; D uncertain. CDR3 size: 13 residues. V was pared by 6 bases and J by 6 bases, with 15 bases between. Germline V gene sequence: CDR1 SGDLS, CDR2 YYNGEE. CDR3 bases: TGTGCCAGCACCCGCGTAGCCAGCGCTGAAGCTTTCTTT. It encodes CASTRVASAEAFF. The whole variable domain, filled in from reference TRBV9 and TRBJ1-1, reads DSGVTQTPKHLITATGQRVTLRCSPRSGDLSVYWYQQSLDQGLQFLIQYYNGEERAKGNILERFSAQQFPDLHSELNLSSLELGDSALYFCASTRVASAEAFFGQGTRLTVV.

The chain couples TRBV6-5 to TRBJ2-1; tentatively, D is TRBD2 (5 bases). Deletions cut 8 bases from V and 10 bases from J, with 12 bases between. Germline CDR1 reads MNHEY; CDR2 reads SVGAGI. CDR3 length: 11 amino acids. The CDR3 loop reads CASRGSVEQFF. The CDR3 DNA follows: TGTGCCAGCCGCGGGTCGGTAGAGCAGTTCTTC.

V and J are TRBV5-1 and TRBJ2-3, with D maybe TRBD1 (5 bases). The germline V gene has CDR1 SGHRS and CDR2 YFSETQ. The CDR3 runs 14 residues. V was pared by 5 bases and J by 3 bases, with 13 bases between. This CDR3 is CASRTITGTDTQYF. For the CDR3, the DNA is TGCGCCAGCAGGACAATAACAGGAACAGATACGCAGTATTTT. Complete variable domain (other parts from reference TRBV5-1 and TRBJ2-3): KAGVTQTPRYLIKTRGQQVTLSCSPISGHRSVSWYQQTPGQGLQFLFEYFSETQRNKGNFPGRFSGRQFSNSRSEMNVSTLELGDSALYLCASRTITGTDTQYFGPGTRLTVL.

The CDR3 DNA reads as TGTGCCTGGACCCAGCTAACCTACAATGAGCAGTTCTTC. This codes for CAWTQLTYNEQFF. The rearrangement joins TRBV30 to TRBJ2-1, with unresolved D. Per the germline V gene, CDR1 is GTSNPN and CDR2 is SVGIG (reference sequence). The V end lost 4 bases, the J end lost 2 bases, and 9 bases lay between the germline ends. CDR3 length equals 13 residues.

This clonotype was observed a handful of times. V is TRBV2 and J is TRBJ2-5, with TRBD1 identical over 9 bases. Germline assignment: CDR1 SNHLY and CDR2 FYNNEI. The CDR3 sequence is 18 residues long. V was clipped by 7 bases and J by 2 bases; unmatched bases: 17. The CDR3 coding sequence is TGTGCCAGCAAACCGGGACAGGGCCCAGAAATACCTCAAGAGACCCAGTACTTC. It specifies CASKPGQGPEIPQETQYF. Full variable domain (rest looked up from reference TRBV2 and TRBJ2-5): EPEVTQTPSHQVTQMGQEVILRCVPISNHLYFYWYRQILGQKVEFLVSFYNNEISEKSEIFDDQFSVERPDGSNFTLKIRSTKLEDSAMYFCASKPGQGPEIPQETQYFGPGTRLLVL.

This clonotype has only a few counts. The chain recombines TRBV7-2 with TRBJ2-2; D uncertain. The germline CDR1 and CDR2 sequences are SGHTA and FQGNSA. The CDR3 consists of 12 residues. V lost 2 bases to trimming and J lost 13 bases, with 11 bases between them. This chain's CDR3 is CASSLNVPRLFF. In nucleotides, the CDR3 is TGTGCCAGCAGCTTAAACGTTCCCCGGCTGTTTTTT.

This chain connects TRBV10-3 to TRBJ2-5, with 7 nucleotides matching TRBD1. Germline values: CDR1 ENHRY, CDR2 SYGVKD. The CDR3 contains 13 residues. V shed 4 bases, J shed 3 bases, and the junction held 2 bases outside the gene matches. The CDR3 nucleotides read TGTGCCATCAGTGCGGGACAGAAAGAGACCCAGTACTTC. This gives the protein CAISAGQKETQYF.

The rearrangement uses TRBV5-1 and TRBJ2-2; D may be TRBD2 (6 bases). CDR1 is SGHRS and CDR2 is YFSETQ in the germline V gene. Trimming removed 3 bases from V and 1 base from J, with 10 bases in between. This CDR3 has 15 amino acids. The CDR3 region is CASSSAGRNTGELFF. The DNA for the CDR3 is TGCGCCAGCAGCTCCGCGGGGCGGAACACCGGGGAGCTGTTTTTT.

This clonotype has more than one count but fewer than ten. CDR3: CAVQTGNTEAFF. The CDR3 DNA sequence: TGTGCCGTCCAAACAGGGAACACTGAAGCTTTCTTT. This sequence joins TRBV15 and TRBJ1-1; D may be TRBD1 (5 bases). Per the germline V gene, CDR1 is LNHNV and CDR2 is YYDKDF (reference sequence). Deletions cut 11 bases from V and 1 base from J, with 11 bases between. There are 12 residues in the CDR3.

J is TRBJ1-2 and V is TRBV7-8; a possible D gene is TRBD1 (6 bases). The CDR3 covers 14 residues. The germline CDR1 and CDR2 sequences are SGHVS and FQNEAQ. Trimming pared 5 bases from V and 4 bases from J, leaving 14 bases between. CDR3 nucleotide sequence: TGTGCCAGCAGCGTACCCGGGACACCCTATGGCTACACCTTC. This translates into CASSVPGTPYGYTF. The entire variable domain, with the rest obtained from reference TRBV7-8 and TRBJ1-2, is as follows: GAGVSQSPRYKVAKRGQDVALRCDPISGHVSLFWYQQALGQGPEFLTYFQNEAQLDKSGLPSDRFFAERPEGSVSTLKIQRTQQEDSAVYLCASSVPGTPYGYTFGSGTRLTVV.

The chain couples TRBV5-1 to TRBJ1-1; D is undetermined. In germline, CDR1 is SGHRS, CDR2 YFSETQ. V lost 0 bases and J 2 bases, leaving 11 bases between the germline ends. This CDR3 is 15 amino acids long. DNA of the CDR3: TGCGCCAGCAGCTTGGCCGGGCAGGATAACACTGAAGCTTTCTTT. The encoded protein is CASSLAGQDNTEAFF.

The chain couples TRBV19 to TRBJ2-1, with D possibly TRBD2 on 5 matching bases. The CDR3 covers 15 residues. V was shortened by 8 bases and J by 8 bases, with 22 bases between the two germline ends. Germline CDR1 LNHDA, CDR2 SQIVND (reference sequence). The CDR3 loop reads CASHFEGAGRYEQFF. Written as DNA, the CDR3 is TGTGCCAGTCACTTTGAGGGCGCGGGTCGCTATGAGCAGTTCTTC.

The chain recombines TRBV20-1 with TRBJ2-1; weak D call: TRBD2 (6 bases). This CDR3 is built from 13 residues. V shed 6 bases and J shed 6 bases, with 15 bases lying between them. The germline gives CDR1 DFQATT, CDR2 SNEGSKA (reference sequence). The CDR3 loop is CSASGGFPNEQFF. The DNA for the CDR3 is TGCAGTGCCAGTGGGGGGTTCCCCAATGAGCAGTTCTTC.